A single sample is the source of the 14 T cell receptor beta chains below, sequenced in a study of OX40 agonist ivuxolimab in advanced cancers. Clones were read by immunoSEQ multiplex PCR, and TCRdb kept only the in-frame ones, dropping some. The sample has 80,000 to 100,000 clones, roughly 84% seen once; the top ten hold 0.31%. The sample consisted of CD4+ or CD8+ T cells sorted from blood, taken in a trial of the OX40 agonist ivuxolimab. Receptors were obtained from an adult with an advanced solid tumor such as melanoma, head and neck, liver or kidney cancer.

The J gene is TRBJ2-5, the V gene TRBV10-1, with D hard to call. Germline CDR1 is WNHNN and CDR2 is SYGVQD (reference sequence). The V gene lost 3 bases and the J gene lost 4 bases, with 9 bases spanning the gap. CDR3 length: 13 amino acids. CDR3 residues: CASSDGLLETQYF. The CDR3 coding sequence is TGCGCCAGCAGTGACGGGCTATTAGAGACCCAGTACTTC.

The rearrangement links TRBV19 to TRBJ1-2, with D possibly matching TRBD1 (6 bases). Germline V lookup: CDR1 LNHDA, CDR2 SQIVND (reference sequence). This CDR3 is 14 amino acids long. Trimming shortened V by 8 bases and J by 2 bases, and 15 bases separated the two germline ends. The CDR3 region has the DNA TGTGCCAGTTCGTCTCCTGACAGGAACTATGGCTACACCTTC. It encodes CASSSPDRNYGYTF.

This clone has a single count. The rearrangement links TRBV7-9 to TRBJ1-4; 7 positions match TRBD1. This CDR3 is 17 amino acids long. Germline trimming cut 2 bases from V and 0 bases from J; bases unmatched to any gene: 6. Germline assignment: CDR1 SEHNR and CDR2 FQNEAQ (reference sequence). The DNA of the CDR3 is TGTGCCAGCAGCTTAAGGGACAGAGCCGCAACTAATGAAAAACTGTTTTTT. It translates to CASSLRDRAATNEKLFF.

V is TRBV5-6 and J is TRBJ1-3, with TRBD1 as a possible D gene (5 bases). Germline CDR1 and CDR2: SGHDT and YYEEEE. The CDR3 loop spans 14 amino acids. Trimming left V 2 bases short and J 4 bases short, with 10 bases between. The CDR3 DNA is TGTGCCAGCAGCTTTCGGGACTCCGGAAACACCATATATTTT. Its protein product is CASSFRDSGNTIYF.

The chain couples TRBV7-2 to TRBJ2-2; D might be TRBD1 or TRBD2, each matching 5 bases. Deletions cut 1 base from V and 4 bases from J, with 10 bases between. CDR3 length: 15 residues. Germline V gene data show CDR1 as SGHTA and CDR2 as FQGNSA. The CDR3 DNA is TGTGCCAGCAGCTTAGGTCCGAGGGGCACCGGGGAGCTGTTTTTT. This gives the protein CASSLGPRGTGELFF. Combining the CDR3 with reference TRBV7-2 and TRBJ2-2 gives the whole variable domain GAGVSQSPSNKVTEKGKDVELRCDPISGHTALYWYRQSLGQGLEFLIYFQGNSAPDKSGLPSDRFSAERTGGSVSTLTIQRTQQEDSAVYLCASSLGPRGTGELFFGEGSRLTVL.

V usage is TRBV30 and J usage is TRBJ1-3; perhaps TRBD1 as D (5 bases). Trimming removed 4 bases at V and 2 bases at J, with 12 bases between. Germline V lookup: CDR1 GTSNPN, CDR2 SVGIG (reference sequence). The CDR3 length is 14 residues. The CDR3 DNA reads TGTGCCTGGAAAGCCCAGGGAGCTGGAAACACCATATATTTT. This sequence encodes CAWKAQGAGNTIYF.

V is TRBV5-1 and J is TRBJ2-7; 10 bases are a match to TRBD1. The germline gives CDR1 SGHRS, CDR2 YFSETQ. V was clipped by 0 bases and J by 7 bases; unmatched bases: 1. This CDR3 is built from 13 residues. The CDR3 protein is CASSLEGQGEQYF. The CDR3 DNA reads as TGCGCCAGCAGCTTGGAGGGACAGGGGGAGCAGTACTTC. Using reference TRBV5-1 and TRBJ2-7 for the parts outside the CDR3, the full variable domain is KAGVTQTPRYLIKTRGQQVTLSCSPISGHRSVSWYQQTPGQGLQFLFEYFSETQRNKGNFPGRFSGRQFSNSRSEMNVSTLELGDSALYLCASSLEGQGEQYFGPGTRLTVT.

The chain couples TRBV11-2 to TRBJ2-7, with 10 bases that match TRBD1. CDR1 SGHAT and CDR2 FQNNGV come from the germline V gene. Losses at the gene ends were 9 bases for V and 5 bases for J; bases not matched to a gene: 10. The length of the CDR3 is 14 residues. The CDR3, as DNA: TGTGCCAGTACCCCGGGACAGGGGCTACACGAGCAGTACTTC. It translates to CASTPGQGLHEQYF. Full variable domain (outside the CDR3, taken from reference TRBV11-2 and TRBJ2-7): EAGVAQSPRYKIIEKRQSVAFWCNPISGHATLYWYQQILGQGPKLLIQFQNNGVVDDSQLPKDRFSAERLKGVDSTLKIQPAKLEDSAVYLCASTPGQGLHEQYFGPGTRLTVT.

The chain recombines TRBV15 with TRBJ1-4; tentative D call: TRBD1 (6 bases). The CDR3 is 16 amino acids. CDR1 is LNHNV and CDR2 is YYDKDF in the germline V gene (reference sequence). V was shortened by 0 bases and J by 5 bases, with 13 bases between the two germline ends. The CDR3 coding sequence is TGTGCCACCAGCAGAGAGTTCGGGACACCGAATGAAAAACTGTTTTTT. Amino acids: CATSREFGTPNEKLFF.

This chain links TRBV21-1 with TRBJ1-3. TRBV21-1 is shown as a pseudogene. The CDR3 is 16 residues long. CDR3 in amino acids: CASRRSKVSRGNTIYF. DNA of the CDR3: TGTGCCAGCAGACGTTCGAAGGTTTCTCGGGGAAACACCATATATTTT.

The V call is TRBV6-1, the J call TRBJ2-2; D may be TRBD2 (6 bases). Looked up from germline, CDR1 is MNHNS and CDR2 is SASEGT. This CDR3 region has 16 residues. Trimming removed 3 bases from V and 6 bases from J, with 17 bases in between. For the CDR3, the DNA is TGTGCCAGCAGTGATATACCTAGATCGGGAGCCGGGGAGCTGTTTTTT. Amino acids: CASSDIPRSGAGELFF.

This clone has only one observation. This chain joins TRBV19 and TRBJ2-1; tentatively, D is TRBD1 (5 bases). The CDR3 spans 14 residues. In germline, CDR1 is LNHDA, CDR2 SQIVND (reference sequence). V lost 1 base to trimming and J lost 6 bases, with 10 bases between them. The DNA for the CDR3 is TGTGCCAGTAGTATAGGCAGACAGTCCAATGAGCAGTTCTTC. Amino acids: CASSIGRQSNEQFF.

This clone was counted once. The chain is built from TRBV5-1 and TRBJ1-1; D unresolved. Trimming removed 4 bases at V and 3 bases at J, with 16 bases between. Looked up from germline, CDR1 is SGHRS and CDR2 is YFSETQ. This CDR3 has 15 amino acids. The CDR3 is CASSPRTRTDTEAFF. As DNA, the CDR3 is TGCGCCAGCAGCCCCCGGACGAGAACGGACACTGAAGCTTTCTTT.

CDR3 loop: CASSELTGHSNQPQHF. In DNA form, the CDR3 reads TGTGCCAGCAGTGAATTGACCGGCCATAGCAATCAGCCCCAGCATTTT. This chain links TRBV2 with TRBJ1-5; D is unclear. CDR1 is SNHLY and CDR2 is FYNNEI in the germline V gene. Trimming shortened V by 2 bases and J by 0 bases, and 11 bases separated the two germline ends. This CDR3 is built from 16 residues.